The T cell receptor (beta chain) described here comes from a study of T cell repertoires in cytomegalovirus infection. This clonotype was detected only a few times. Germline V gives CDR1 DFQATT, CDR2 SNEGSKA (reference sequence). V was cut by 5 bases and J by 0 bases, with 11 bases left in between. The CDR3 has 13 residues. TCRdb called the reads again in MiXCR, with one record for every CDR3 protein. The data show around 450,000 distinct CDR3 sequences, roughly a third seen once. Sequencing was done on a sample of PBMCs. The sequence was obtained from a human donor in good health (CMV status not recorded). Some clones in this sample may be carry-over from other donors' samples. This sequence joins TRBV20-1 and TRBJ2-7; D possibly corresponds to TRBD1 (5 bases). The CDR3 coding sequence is TGCAGTGCTTCGCAGGACACCTCCTACGAGCAGTACTTC. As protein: CSASQDTSYEQYF.